The 29 T cell receptor beta chains listed next were all sequenced from one sample in a study of blood T cells in healthy people across ages. The use of a sample-barcoded 5' primer and a J-beta primer mix characterized a second PCR of roughly 6 to 11 cycles. MiXCR was run by TCRdb on the 5' RACE reads, yielding one entry per CDR3 protein. The sample lists 550,000 to 650,000 distinct CDR3 sequences; about 30% were seen once. Sequenced material: blood. Receptors originate from a woman aged 80 or over in good health.

Points on this clonotype: It may be a read error: a sequence one base away is much more abundant. This chain links TRBV6-1 with TRBJ1-2; D remains ambiguous. V was cut by 1 base and J by 10 bases, with 16 bases left in between. The germline gives CDR1 MNHNS, CDR2 SASEGT. The CDR3 length is 14 residues. CDR3 loop: CASSEEGGIGAYTF. CDR3 DNA sequence: TGTGCCAGCAGTGAAGAGGGAGGGATCGGTGCCTACACCTTC.

The rearrangement links TRBV19 to TRBJ1-2; 9 bases are shared with TRBD1. V was clipped by 3 bases and J by 3 bases; unmatched bases: 2. The CDR3 is 14 residues long. Germline lookup yields CDR1 LNHDA and CDR2 SQIVND (reference sequence). The CDR3 region is CASSMGQGDYGYTF. The CDR3 DNA reads as TGTGCCAGTAGTATGGGACAGGGTGACTATGGCTACACCTTC.

This chain joins TRBV20-1 and TRBJ1-6; the match to TRBD1 covers 10 bases. There are 15 residues in the CDR3. Losses at the gene ends were 2 bases for V and 7 bases for J; bases not matched to a gene: 5. Germline loops: CDR1 DFQATT, CDR2 SNEGSKA (reference sequence). The CDR3: CSARRPGQGNSPLHF. Written as DNA, the CDR3 is TGCAGTGCTAGACGACCGGGACAGGGGAATTCACCCCTCCACTTT.

On this clonotype: The junction departs from the called germline gene at one end, perhaps through a read error. V and J are TRBV7-2 and TRBJ2-3; the match to TRBD2 covers 10 bases. CDR3 size: 17 residues. CDR1 is SGHTA, CDR2 FQGNSA, per germline. Here the CDR3 DNA reads TGTGCCAGCAGCTTAGCCCCAGCGGGGGGGTTGACAGTTACGCAGTATTTT. Protein: CASSLAPAGGLTVTQYF.

This clonotype was seen ten or more times. The chain joins TRBV20-1 to TRBJ2-3; 11 bases are shared with TRBD1. This CDR3 region has 17 residues. Per germline, CDR1 DFQATT and CDR2 SNEGSKA (reference sequence). V shed 3 bases and J 1 base; nucleotides not matched to a gene: 9. The CDR3 region is CSASWDRGTFGTDTQYF. CDR3 DNA sequence: TGCAGTGCTAGTTGGGACAGGGGGACCTTTGGCACAGATACGCAGTATTTT.

The chain employs TRBV7-9 and TRBJ2-6, with D tentatively TRBD2 (6 bases). Trimming took off 2 bases at V and 4 bases at J, with 21 bases between the two ends. Per the germline V gene, CDR1 is SEHNR and CDR2 is FQNEAQ (reference sequence). CDR3 size: 19 residues. CDR3 in DNA: TGTGCCAGCAGCTTACCGACCCTAACATGGGGGGAAGGGGCCAACGTCCTGACTTTC. Protein product: CASSLPTLTWGEGANVLTF.

Concerning this clonotype itself: A much larger clone differs by one base, so this may be a read error. CDR3 sequence: CASSVGSSKSIQYF. DNA for the CDR3: TGTGCCAGCAGCGTAGGTAGCAGCAAAAGCATTCAGTACTTC. This sequence joins TRBV9 and TRBJ2-7; D is ambiguous. The DNA end favors TRBJ2-4, so the J call may be wrong. CDR1 is SGDLS and CDR2 is YYNGEE in the germline V gene. The CDR3 spans 14 residues.

In this sample, this clonotype turned up many times. As DNA, the CDR3 is TGTGCCAGCAGTTCCCCTCCGGGGGTATACGAGCAGTACTTC. It is translated as CASSSPPGVYEQYF. This chain links TRBV6-6 with TRBJ2-7, with D perhaps TRBD2 (6 bases). Trimming took 4 bases from V and 4 from J, leaving 14 bases between them. The CDR3 consists of 14 residues. Germline V gene sequence: CDR1 MNHNY, CDR2 SVGAGI (reference sequence).

Comment on this clonotype: Just one base apart from a much larger clone, this may be a read error. The chain uses TRBV19 and TRBJ2-1; 7 bases match TRBD1. Germline V lookup: CDR1 LNHDA, CDR2 SQIVND (reference sequence). There are 15 residues in the CDR3. CDR3 bases: TGTGTCAGTAGTCCCACAGGGGAATCCTACAATGAGCAGTTCTTC. It encodes CVSSPTGESYNEQFF. The whole variable domain, remainder taken from reference TRBV19 and TRBJ2-1, is DGGITQSPKYLFRKEGQNVTLSCEQNLNHDAMYWYRQDPGQGLRLIYYSQIVNDFQKGDIAEGYSVSREKKESFPLTVTSAQKNPTAFYLCVSSPTGESYNEQFFGPGTRLTVL.

This clonotype was detected ten times or more. The chain carries TRBV6-5 and TRBJ2-3; 10 nucleotides agree with TRBD1. The CDR3 consists of 15 residues. Germline V lookup: CDR1 MNHEY, CDR2 SVGAGI. Unmatched junction bases numbered 4, after V lost 5 bases and J lost 2 bases. The CDR3 reads CASSGDRGLTDTQYF. CDR3 sequence (DNA): TGTGCCAGCAGTGGGGACAGGGGCCTCACAGATACGCAGTATTTT.

This clonotype showed up many times. The chain combines TRBV28 with TRBJ2-7; 9 nucleotides line up with TRBD2. The V and J ends lost 6 bases and 9 bases, in that order; junction bases with no gene match: 12. This CDR3 contains 14 residues. CDR1 MDHEN and CDR2 SYDVKM come from the germline V gene. This chain's CDR3 is CASSLLAGLNGQYF. Here the CDR3 DNA reads TGTGCCAGCAGCCTACTAGCGGGTCTCAACGGGCAGTACTTC.

About this clonotype: This clone may be a read error of a much larger clone one base away. The V gene is TRBV27, the J gene TRBJ1-2; TRBD1 matches at 7 bases. The germline V gene encodes CDR1 MNHEY and CDR2 SMNVEV (reference sequence). The CDR3 has 16 residues. After removal of 5 bases from V and 2 bases from J, the junction contained 11 bases not matched to a gene. Here the CDR3 DNA reads TGTGCCAGCAGTCCGACGGACAGGATTATCAACTATGGCTACACCTTC. Translating gives CASSPTDRIINYGYTF.

This clonotype was picked up a small number of times. The chain recombines TRBV4-3 with TRBJ1-1; 7 bases align to TRBD1. The germline gives CDR1 LGHNA, CDR2 YSLEER. CDR3 length equals 17 residues. V shed 2 bases, J shed 0 bases, and the junction held 9 bases outside the gene matches. Written as DNA, the CDR3 is TGCGCCAGCAGCCAACATCCCGACAGGGAGTTGAACACTGAAGCTTTCTTT. Its protein is CASSQHPDRELNTEAFF.

The gene calls are TRBV20-1 and TRBJ2-5; TRBD1 agrees at 11 bases. This CDR3 comprises 15 residues. The J segment lost 11 bases and the V segment lost 2 bases, leaving 13 bases of the junction unmatched. Germline assignment: CDR1 DFQATT and CDR2 SNEGSKA (reference sequence). CDR3 coding DNA: TGCAGTGCTAGATGGGGCGGACAGGGGGCAAGGGAGCAGTACTTC. Translated, it gives CSARWGGQGAREQYF.

About this clonotype: This may stem from a read error, because a much larger clone lies one nucleotide away. CDR3 residues: CASSKDRVGQQYF. Written as DNA, the CDR3 is TGCGCCAGCAGCAAGGACAGGGTGGGCCAGCAGTACTTC. The genes are TRBV5-1 and TRBJ2-7; 8 bases are a match to TRBD1. The CDR3 sequence is 13 residues long. J was trimmed by 8 bases and V by 4 bases; bases with no gene match: 8. Per germline, CDR1 SGHRS and CDR2 YFSETQ.

Only one count was recorded for this clonotype. This sequence joins TRBV14 and TRBJ1-1; the D gene is possibly TRBD1 (5 bases). V was pared by 0 bases and J by 2 bases, with 10 bases between. The CDR3 totals 15 residues. The germline V gene encodes CDR1 SGHDN and CDR2 FVKESK. This CDR3 reads CASSQEAGTNTEAFF. The CDR3 DNA is TGTGCCAGCAGCCAAGAGGCAGGGACTAACACTGAAGCTTTCTTT.

The chain employs TRBV5-1 and TRBJ1-4, with D possibly TRBD1 on 6 matching bases. V lost 2 bases and J 0 bases, leaving 11 bases between the germline ends. CDR3 size: 16 residues. Germline assignment: CDR1 SGHRS and CDR2 YFSETQ. Written as DNA, the CDR3 is TGCGCCAGCAGCTTTCATCAGGGGACAACTAATGAAAAACTGTTTTTT. Protein sequence: CASSFHQGTTNEKLFF.

This clonotype came up many times. The chain carries TRBV7-9 and TRBJ2-1; D is unclear. V dropped 5 bases and J dropped 7 bases, with 21 bases sitting between them. CDR3 size: 16 residues. Per the germline V gene, CDR1 is SEHNR and CDR2 is FQNEAQ (reference sequence). CDR3 nucleotides: TGTGCCAGCAGCCCGGTAGTGTCTACCTCCCGGAATGAGCAGTTCTTC. It is translated as CASSPVVSTSRNEQFF.

This clonotype appeared a few times. The rearrangement links TRBV7-9 to TRBJ2-4, with TRBD2 matching 10 bases. The DNA end is more similar to TRBJ2-7, so the J call may be wrong. The germline CDR1 and CDR2 sequences are SEHNR and FQNEAQ (reference sequence). The CDR3 runs 17 residues. The CDR3 nucleotides read TGTGCCAGCAGCTTCCCCAGTGGGAAGCGGGGGGGCGACGAGCAGTACTTC. This codes for CASSFPSGKRGGDEQYF.

V gene TRBV30 combines with J gene TRBJ2-5, with a tentative D call TRBD2 (7 bases). V shed 3 bases and J shed 5 bases, with 13 bases lying between them. The length of the CDR3 is 13 residues. CDR1 is GTSNPN, CDR2 SVGIG, per germline (reference sequence). The CDR3 spells CAWSGGPGETQYF. Written as DNA, the CDR3 is TGTGCCTGGAGCGGGGGGCCGGGGGAGACCCAGTACTTC.

This clonotype was picked up many times. The chain combines TRBV9 with TRBJ2-7, with TRBD2 as a possible D gene (6 bases). Germline CDR1 is SGDLS and CDR2 is YYNGEE. V lost 0 bases and J lost 6, with 13 bases in between. The CDR3 extends over 14 amino acids. CDR3 loop: CASSVGLANAEQYF. The DNA for the CDR3 is TGTGCCAGCAGCGTAGGGCTAGCGAACGCCGAGCAGTACTTC.

This clonotype was seen only a few times. The chain carries TRBV3-1 and TRBJ2-7; D gene unclear. The germline CDR1 and CDR2 sequences are LGHDT and YNNKEL (reference sequence). Between the trimmed V and J ends, which lost 3 bases and 2 bases, there was a span of 26 bases. This CDR3 spans 19 amino acids. The DNA of the CDR3 is TGTGCCAGCAGCCACGTCCACGCGGCGAATCCCACGGTGGCCTACGAGCAGTACTTC. It translates to CASSHVHAANPTVAYEQYF.

This clonotype came up many times. The V call is TRBV11-1, the J call TRBJ2-6; D call uncertain. CDR1 is SGHAT, CDR2 FQDESV, per germline (reference sequence). The CDR3 is 15 residues long. The germline V and J ends were trimmed by 3 bases and 2 bases, with 8 bases remaining between them. The CDR3 DNA reads TGTGCCAGCAGCTTGGGCAGGACTGGGGCCAACGTCCTGACTTTC. Protein product: CASSLGRTGANVLTF. Based on the CDR3 plus reference TRBV11-1 and TRBJ2-6, the full variable domain is EAEVAQSPRYKITEKSQAVAFWCDPISGHATLYWYRQILGQGPELLVQFQDESVVDDSQLPKDRFSAERLKGVDSTLKIQPAELGDSAMYLCASSLGRTGANVLTFGAGSRLTVL.

This clonotype appeared many times. V gene TRBV5-1 combines with J gene TRBJ1-2; no definite D call. The CDR3 is 14 residues long. Germline V gene sequence: CDR1 SGHRS, CDR2 YFSETQ. The V end lost 0 bases, the J end lost 8 bases, and 14 bases lay between the germline ends. The CDR3 nucleotides are TGCGCCAGCAGCTTGGCCGAGGGTAGCTGGGGCTACACCTTC. Residues: CASSLAEGSWGYTF.

V is TRBV20-1 and J is TRBJ2-1; 8 positions match TRBD1. The CDR3 consists of 13 residues. Germline lookup yields CDR1 DFQATT and CDR2 SNEGSKA (reference sequence). V was pared by 6 bases and J by 6 bases, with 7 bases of the junction left unmatched. The CDR3, as DNA: TGCAGTGCGAGCCAGGACAGGGCCAATGAGCAGTTCTTC. Its translation is CSASQDRANEQFF.

This clonotype has ten or more counts. V gene TRBV20-1 combines with J gene TRBJ2-7; the D gene could be TRBD1 or TRBD2 (5 bases each). CDR1 and CDR2 from the germline V gene are DFQATT and SNEGSKA (reference sequence). The CDR3 spans 12 residues. The germline V and J ends were trimmed by 7 bases and 2 bases, with 12 bases remaining between them. For the CDR3, the DNA is TGCAGTGGCACGGGGCCGACCTACGAGCAGTACTTC. The encoded protein is CSGTGPTYEQYF.

This chain links TRBV4-1 with TRBJ2-1; 8 bases match TRBD2. This CDR3 is built from 17 residues. Germline trimming cut 1 base from V and 7 bases from J; bases unmatched to any gene: 12. Germline V gene data show CDR1 as MGHRA and CDR2 as YSYEKL. This CDR3 reads CASSQAVASGGENEQFF. In nucleotides, the CDR3 is TGCGCCAGCAGCCAAGCAGTAGCAAGCGGGGGTGAGAATGAGCAGTTCTTC.

In this sample, this clonotype turned up a few times. The chain links TRBV27 to TRBJ1-1, with unresolved D. V was pared by 3 bases and J by 0 bases, with 14 bases between. Germline-derived CDR1 and CDR2 are MNHEY and SMNVEV (reference sequence). The CDR3 sequence is 16 residues long. The chain's CDR3 is CASSLGGWRMNTEAFF. The CDR3 region has the DNA TGTGCCAGCAGTTTGGGCGGGTGGCGGATGAACACTGAAGCTTTCTTT.

There are a few counts of this clonotype. This chain links TRBV7-9 with TRBJ2-7; 7 nucleotides match TRBD1. The better agreement between TRBJ2-4 and the DNA end casts doubt on the J call. There are 14 residues in the CDR3. CDR1 and CDR2 (germline): SEHNR, FQNEAQ (reference sequence). The CDR3 DNA is TGTGCCAGCAGCTTAAGGAGGCAGGGGGACATTCAGTACTTC. Its translation: CASSLRRQGDIQYF.